This entry lists 21 T cell receptor beta chains sequenced from one sample in a study of response to subunit inactivated influenza vaccine. One entry per CDR3 protein, called by TCRdb with MiXCR from the RT-PCR reads. The repertoire holds 630,000 or so distinct CDR3 sequences, with around 14% as singletons. The source material was PBMCs from blood, sampled 12 days after vaccination. The receptor source for this set is a man in his fifties or sixties who received an inactivated influenza vaccine.

This clonotype occurred a few times. The rearrangement joins TRBV6-2 or TRBV6-3 to TRBJ1-6, with D possibly TRBD1 on 5 matching bases. V shed 5 bases and J shed 7 bases, with 18 bases lying between them. Per germline, CDR1 MNHEY and CDR2 SVGEGT. CDR3 length: 16 residues. The CDR3 sequence: CASSPPPGRMNSPLHF. CDR3 nucleotides: TGTGCCAGCAGTCCCCCGCCGGGACGGATGAATTCACCCCTCCACTTT.

This clonotype has only a few counts. The chain employs TRBV20-1 and TRBJ1-4; D is unresolved. Germline loops: CDR1 DFQATT, CDR2 SNEGSKA (reference sequence). The CDR3 covers 13 residues. V was pared by 6 bases and J by 0 bases, with 8 bases between. CDR3 protein: CSAQITTNEKLFF. The CDR3 nucleotides read TGCAGTGCCCAGATCACAACTAATGAAAAACTGTTTTTT.

This clonotype was observed a few times. The chain uses TRBV20-1 and TRBJ2-1; TRBD2 agrees at 8 bases. Looked up from germline, CDR1 is DFQATT and CDR2 is SNEGSKA (reference sequence). Losses at the gene ends were 1 base for V and 9 bases for J; bases not matched to a gene: 14. CDR3 length: 16 amino acids. In DNA form, the CDR3 reads TGCAGTGCTAGAGTTCCTGGGGCGGGGGGTTTTCTTGAGCAGTTCTTC. This gives the protein CSARVPGAGGFLEQFF.

This clonotype was recorded a few times. The chain couples TRBV6-1 to TRBJ2-7; 7 nucleotides align to TRBD2. Germline assignment: CDR1 MNHNS and CDR2 SASEGT. The CDR3 runs to 13 residues. The junction had 5 bases not matched to a gene; V was cut back by 7 bases and J by 2 bases. CDR3 protein: CASTRTSTYEQYF. The CDR3 DNA reads as TGTGCCAGCACCAGGACTAGTACCTACGAGCAGTACTTC.

The chain carries TRBV30 and TRBJ1-4; D gene uncertain. The CDR3 has 14 amino acids. Germline V gene data show CDR1 as GTSNPN and CDR2 as SVGIG (reference sequence). The V end was cut by 0 bases, the J end by 3 bases, with 8 bases between. CDR3 DNA: TGTGCCTGGAGTGTATGGCATGCTAATGAAAAACTGTTTTTT. This encodes CAWSVWHANEKLFF.

The chain carries TRBV4-2 and TRBJ2-7; the D gene could be TRBD1 or TRBD2 (5 bases each). The ends were cut back, 1 base at V and 3 bases at J, with 16 bases in the middle. Germline CDR1 LGHNA, CDR2 YNFKEQ. The CDR3 runs 16 residues. As DNA, the CDR3 is TGTGCCAGCAGCCAAGGGGCCGGGGACCGCTACTACGAGCAGTACTTC. Its translation: CASSQGAGDRYYEQYF.

This chain connects TRBV28 to TRBJ2-7, with D perhaps TRBD2 (6 bases). The CDR3 length is 15 residues. Trimming removed 6 bases from V and 4 bases from J, with 19 bases in between. In germline, CDR1 is MDHEN, CDR2 SYDVKM. This chain's CDR3 is CASSRRGPLGYEQYF. The CDR3 nucleotides are TGTGCCAGCAGCCGGAGGGGTCCGTTGGGGTACGAGCAGTACTTC.

This clonotype was detected many times. This rearrangement joins TRBV12-3 or TRBV12-4 to TRBJ2-1; 8 bases map to TRBD1. The CDR3 extends over 15 amino acids. V was clipped by 3 bases and J by 4 bases; unmatched bases: 5. The CDR3 here is CASSFLGTGYNEQFF. DNA of the CDR3: TGTGCCAGCAGTTTTCTGGGGACAGGTTACAATGAGCAGTTCTTC.

The chain recombines TRBV4-1 with TRBJ2-7; D assignment may be TRBD1 or TRBD2 (6 bases each). This CDR3 has 17 residues. Germline CDR1 MGHRA, CDR2 YSYEKL. The germline V and J ends were trimmed by 0 bases and 0 bases, with 15 bases remaining between them. Written as DNA, the CDR3 is TGCGCCAGCAGCCAAGATGGTAGAGGGGGGAGCTCCTACGAGCAGTACTTC. Its translation is CASSQDGRGGSSYEQYF.

V is TRBV20-1 and J is TRBJ2-6; no definite D call. The ends were cut back, 3 bases at V and 4 bases at J, with 10 bases in the middle. The CDR3 is made up of 14 amino acids. CDR1 and CDR2 from the germline V gene are DFQATT and SNEGSKA (reference sequence). For the CDR3, the DNA is TGCAGTGCTAGCGCCGAGGCCGGGGCCAACGTCCTGACTTTC. As protein: CSASAEAGANVLTF.

This clonotype has more than one count but fewer than ten. This sequence joins TRBV5-8 and TRBJ2-3; TRBD2 matches 7 bases. The V gene's germline CDR1 is SGHTS and CDR2 YDEGEE. Trimming removed 0 bases from V and 4 bases from J; junction bases left unmatched: 8. The CDR3 has 16 amino acids. The chain's CDR3 is CASSLGEGSFADTQYF. The CDR3 DNA sequence: TGTGCCAGCAGCTTGGGGGAGGGTTCATTCGCAGATACGCAGTATTTT.

This clonotype was recorded many times. V gene TRBV16 combines with J gene TRBJ2-1; the match to TRBD2 covers 13 bases. The CDR3 runs 14 residues. Germline loops: CDR1 KGHSY, CDR2 FQNENV. Losses at the gene ends were 4 bases for V and 12 bases for J; bases not matched to a gene: 6. Here the CDR3 DNA reads TGTGCCAGCAGCCCGACTAGCGGGGGGCTCCTGCAGTTCTTC. Its protein is CASSPTSGGLLQFF.

This clonotype was detected ten times or more. This chain links TRBV10-3 with TRBJ2-2; no clear D. Germline CDR1 reads ENHRY; CDR2 reads SYGVKD. This CDR3 is built from 16 residues. V was clipped by 3 bases and J by 1 base, with 12 bases between them. The CDR3: CAISEILGRNTGELFF. The CDR3 region has the DNA TGTGCCATCAGTGAAATTTTAGGACGGAACACCGGGGAGCTGTTTTTT.

A few counts support this clonotype. At one of its ends the junction is not consistent with the germline gene, which may arise from a read error. The chain has TRBV10-3 and TRBJ1-2; possibly TRBD1 for D (5 bases). Germline CDR1 is ENHRY and CDR2 is SYGVKD. This CDR3 contains 12 residues. The CDR3 DNA sequence: TGTGCCATCAGTGAGTCCCAGGGTATAAGCTCCTTC. It codes for CAISESQGISSF.

This clonotype was counted a few times. The gene calls are TRBV6-2 or TRBV6-3 and TRBJ2-1, with 7 bases lining up with TRBD1. The CDR3 consists of 15 residues. V was clipped by 6 bases and J by 6 bases; unmatched bases: 11. Germline lookup yields CDR1 MNHEY and CDR2 SVGEGT. CDR3 amino acids: CASSREVTGVNEQFF. For the CDR3, the DNA is TGTGCCAGCAGCCGCGAGGTTACAGGGGTCAATGAGCAGTTCTTC.

The chain couples TRBV5-1 to TRBJ2-3; TRBD2 might be the D (5 bases). CDR1 and CDR2 from the germline V gene are SGHRS and YFSETQ. V was clipped by 4 bases and J by 0 bases, with 12 bases between them. The CDR3 contains 15 residues. The CDR3 region has the DNA TGCGCCAGCAGCAAGGACGCGGGCAGCACAGATACGCAGTATTTT. Residues: CASSKDAGSTDTQYF.

J is TRBJ2-5 and V is TRBV5-1, with D unresolved. Trimming left V 0 bases short and J 4 bases short, with 22 bases between. This CDR3 contains 18 residues. Germline CDR1 SGHRS, CDR2 YFSETQ. CDR3 region: CASSLVPSAATGGETQYF. The CDR3, as DNA: TGCGCCAGCAGCTTGGTTCCTTCGGCGGCGACCGGTGGAGAGACCCAGTACTTC.

V is TRBV29-1 and J is TRBJ2-1; D is perhaps TRBD2 (7 bases). The CDR3 has 13 amino acids. V gave up 7 bases and J gave up 3 bases, with 13 bases separating them. Germline CDR1 reads SQVTM; CDR2 reads ANQGSEA. The CDR3 DNA sequence: TGCAGCGCCGGGGGGCCCCGCTACAATGAGCAGTTCTTC. This gives the protein CSAGGPRYNEQFF.

This clonotype was seen a few times. The chain couples TRBV9 to TRBJ1-5; D ambiguous. The CDR3 is 13 amino acids. Germline V gene lookup returns CDR1 SGDLS and CDR2 YYNGEE. V gave up 5 bases and J gave up 14 bases, with 20 bases separating them. CDR3 bases: TGTGCCAGCAGTTGGCCTAACCCTCTACCCGAGCATTTT. Translation gives CASSWPNPLPEHF.

The V and J genes are TRBV29-1 and TRBJ2-1, with D possibly called TRBD1 or TRBD2 (6 bases each). The CDR3 covers 14 residues. With 8 bases removed from V and 11 bases from J, the gap between germline ends came to 25 bases. The germline CDR1 and CDR2 sequences are SQVTM and ANQGSEA. The chain's CDR3 is CSIYRDPSDRKQFF. The CDR3 nucleotides read TGCAGCATCTACAGGGATCCTAGCGACAGAAAGCAGTTCTTC.

The sample holds many counts of this clonotype. The rearrangement links TRBV5-5 to TRBJ1-2; 9 bases line up with TRBD1. The trim removed 4 bases at V and 7 bases at J, leaving 8 bases unmatched. The germline gives CDR1 SGHKS, CDR2 YYEKEE (reference sequence). The CDR3 spans 14 residues. CDR3 in DNA: TGTGCCAGCAGCCCGGACGGGACAGGGCGTGGCTACACCTTC. Translating it yields CASSPDGTGRGYTF.